Described below is a single T cell receptor (beta chain) sequence and its context. This sample stems from a study of long-term antiretroviral therapy in people with HIV. The libraries were made with immunoSEQ v3.0 at survey level. The table came from immunoSEQ multiplex PCR; TCRdb's copy has only in-frame clones and leaves some out. The sample contains 20,000 to 25,000 clones, more than 80% of which appear only once. Trimming left V 2 bases short and J 0 bases short, with 14 bases between. CDR1 is SGHDT, CDR2 YYEEEE, per germline. The CDR3 length is 16 residues. The sequences come from unsorted PBMCs, collected 0.5 years before starting antiretroviral therapy. This chain links TRBV5-6 with TRBJ1-1; D possibly corresponds to TRBD1 (5 bases). The source of this sequence is a man aged 40-50 years with HIV. In nucleotides, the CDR3 is TGTGCCAGCAGCTTTAGATCAAAGGGGCTGAACACTGAAGCTTTCTTT. This gives the protein CASSFRSKGLNTEAFF.